Included here is one T cell receptor beta chain sequence, with context. This entry comes from a study of T cells in Graves' hyperthyroidism and ophthalmopathy. The germline CDR1 and CDR2 sequences are SGHDT and YYEEEE. There are 16 residues in the CDR3. The V end lost 5 bases, the J end lost 4 bases, and 19 bases lay between the germline ends. Amplification yielded TCR beta CDR3 regions, with RNA transcripts as the source. A first-round RT-PCR of the TCR CDR3 used the HTBI primer set. One entry per CDR3 protein results from TCRdb running MiXCR on the multiplex PCR reads. Of roughly 560,000 distinct CDR3 sequences listed, roughly 14% are singletons.

The chain recombines TRBV5-6 with TRBJ2-1; the D gene could be TRBD1 or TRBD2 (6 bases each). The clonotype originates from a woman aged 40 to 50 with Graves' ophthalmopathy. Sequences were obtained from blood. The CDR3 loop is CASSPRGALLYNEQFF. The CDR3 DNA reads as TGTGCCAGCAGTCCAAGGGGGGCCCTTCTATACAATGAGCAGTTCTTC.